This T cell receptor (beta chain) emerged from a study of T cell clonotyping in hematopoietic cell transplantation. This clone was seen once. Antigen specificity is unknown. This CDR3 is built from 12 residues. V was cut by 5 bases and J by 7 bases, with 10 bases left in between. In germline, CDR1 is PRHDT, CDR2 FYEKMQ (reference sequence). Recipient blood drawn about 28 days pretransplant and days 30, 100, 180 after. Study-wide points: At the given depth, recipient repertoires were over 95% de novo clonotypes. Pathologically expanded recipient clonotypes increased progressively from day 30 to day 180 as diversity fell. Without cell sorting, CD4 versus CD8 contributions remain unresolved.

Generated by immunoSEQ multiplex PCR, the TCRdb table keeps only in-frame clones and is missing some. The sample consists of 5,000 to 6,500 clones, 70% to 90% of them appearing once. The specimen comprised peripheral blood mononuclear cells, sampled 180 days after allogeneic stem cell transplant. The rearrangement links TRBV13 to TRBJ2-3; D uncertain. This sequence was found in a female patient between 50 and 59 years old who had an allogeneic stem cell transplant from an unrelated donor, so the T cells may come from the graft donor. Some clones in this sample may be carry-over from other donors' samples. CDR3 residues: CASSPLRNTQYF. The DNA of the CDR3 is TGTGCCAGCAGCCCTTTGAGGAATACGCAGTATTTT.